Listed here is a single T cell receptor (beta chain). The antigen is undetermined. Treatment: approximately 10-day PBMC culture with coronavirus spike peptide pools or control peptides (ViraFEST assay). With the Oncomine TCR Beta short-read assay, DNA from cultured CD4+ T cells was sequenced. TCRdb redid the calling of the PCR reads with MiXCR, one entry per CDR3 protein. The sample contains thousands of distinct CDR3 sequences, roughly 61% of which appear only once. Germline CDR1 is MNHNS and CDR2 is SASEGT. CDR3 length equals 15 residues. V was pared by 2 bases and J by 1 base, with 10 bases between. The data belong to a study of vaccination and CD4 T cells after COVID-19.

The receptor's source is a human donor with COVID-19. The sequenced sample was cultured CD4+ T cells from blood, obtained after SARS-CoV-2 vaccination. The chain is built from TRBV6-1 and TRBJ2-3; D tentatively reads TRBD1 or TRBD2 (6 bases each). This CDR3 reads CASSELGGRTDTQYF. The CDR3 coding sequence is TGTGCCAGCAGTGAACTTGGGGGGCGCACAGATACGCAGTATTTT.